This is a list of T cell receptor beta chains from one sample in a study of T cell responses to AZD1222 COVID-19 vaccine. The protocol was immunoSEQ multiplex PCR, while the TCRdb copy is restricted to in-frame clones and leaves out a portion. Found here are 50,000 to 65,000 clones, 89% of them singletons; the top ten hold about 14%. Source: peripheral blood, taken 28 days after the second AZD1222 dose. The receptors stem from an adult who received the AZD1222 COVID-19 vaccine. CDR3s include the opening cysteine and the closing phenylalanine or tryptophan. The order of the fields is clone size, V gene, J gene, D gene, CDR3 protein, CDR3 DNA. The D gene is left open where the match is weak. Size is stated for part of the rows, as once, few or many counts, or as a class when the clone is expanded.

clone size: NA; V gene: TRBV5-1; J gene: TRBJ1-2; D gene: NA; CDR3 protein: CASSPRTDRNYGYTF; CDR3 DNA: TGCGCCAGCAGCCCGAGGACAGACCGTAACTATGGCTACACCTTC
clone size: once; V gene: TRBV29-1; J gene: TRBJ1-1; D gene: NA; CDR3 protein: CSAARGGKNTEAFF; CDR3 DNA: TGCAGCGCTGCCCGGGGGGGTAAGAACACTGAAGCTTTCTTT
clone size: NA; V gene: TRBV9; J gene: TRBJ1-2; D gene: NA; CDR3 protein: CASSANQVGGLADGYTF; CDR3 DNA: TGTGCCAGCAGCGCCAATCAAGTCGGGGGCCTTGCAGATGGCTACACCTTC
clone size: NA; V gene: TRBV24-1; J gene: TRBJ2-3; D gene: TRBD2; CDR3 protein: CATSDPRLAGSTDTQYF; CDR3 DNA: TGTGCCACCAGTGACCCTAGACTAGCGGGAAGCACAGATACGCAGTATTTT
clone size: NA; V gene: TRBV7-9; J gene: TRBJ2-3; D gene: NA; CDR3 protein: CASSRQGLEVTDTQYF; CDR3 DNA: TGTGCCAGCAGTCGACAGGGACTAGAGGTCACAGATACGCAGTATTTT
clone size: NA; V gene: TRBV27; J gene: TRBJ2-7; D gene: NA; CDR3 protein: CASSLIVGSYEQYF; CDR3 DNA: TGTGCCAGCAGTTTGATCGTCGGCTCCTACGAGCAGTACTTC
clone size: NA; V gene: TRBV12-5; J gene: TRBJ2-1; D gene: TRBD1; CDR3 protein: CASGLSQGGDSANEQFF; CDR3 DNA: TGTGCTAGTGGTTTGTCACAGGGGGGAGACTCGGCAAATGAGCAGTTCTTC
clone size: NA; V gene: TRBV5-1; J gene: TRBJ1-2; D gene: TRBD1; CDR3 protein: CASSLGQGNYGYTF; CDR3 DNA: TGCGCCAGCAGCTTGGGACAGGGTAACTATGGCTACACCTTC
clone size: NA; V gene: TRBV5-5; J gene: TRBJ1-2; D gene: NA; CDR3 protein: CASSSDGGYGYTF; CDR3 DNA: TGTGCCAGCAGCTCGGACGGAGGCTATGGCTACACCTTC
clone size: NA; V gene: TRBV27; J gene: TRBJ2-3; D gene: TRBD2; CDR3 protein: CASSPGTSGRIADTQYF; CDR3 DNA: TGTGCCAGCAGTCCCGGGACTAGCGGGAGAATCGCAGATACGCAGTATTTT
clone size: NA; V gene: TRBV19; J gene: TRBJ1-4; D gene: NA; CDR3 protein: CASSQDRSTNEKLFF; CDR3 DNA: TGTGCCAGTAGCCAGGATCGTTCAACTAATGAAAAACTGTTTTTT
clone size: once; V gene: TRBV5-8; J gene: TRBJ1-1; D gene: TRBD1; CDR3 protein: CASSPDRGRIPKAFF; CDR3 DNA: TGTGCCAGCAGCCCTGACAGGGGGCGGATTCCTAAAGCTTTCTTT
clone size: NA; V gene: TRBV28; J gene: TRBJ1-1; D gene: NA; CDR3 protein: CASHRLPTEAFF; CDR3 DNA: TGTGCCAGCCACAGGCTTCCCACTGAAGCTTTCTTT
clone size: once; V gene: TRBV19; J gene: TRBJ1-1; D gene: NA; CDR3 protein: CASSIRGNTEAFF; CDR3 DNA: TGTGCCAGTAGTATTCGGGGGAACACTGAAGCTTTCTTT
clone size: NA; V gene: TRBV4-2; J gene: TRBJ2-2; D gene: TRBD1; CDR3 protein: CASSQESRGLGTGELFF; CDR3 DNA: TGTGCCAGCAGCCAAGAATCCAGGGGGCTGGGCACCGGGGAGCTGTTTTTT
clone size: once; V gene: TRBV30; J gene: TRBJ1-4; D gene: NA; CDR3 protein: CAWSPLEKLFF; CDR3 DNA: TGTGCCTGGAGTCCCCTTGAAAAACTGTTTTTT
clone size: NA; V gene: TRBV11-3; J gene: TRBJ1-3; D gene: NA; CDR3 protein: CASSPGPAGSGNTIYF; CDR3 DNA: TGTGCCAGCAGCCCAGGGCCGGCGGGTTCTGGAAACACCATATATTTT
clone size: NA; V gene: TRBV11-3; J gene: TRBJ2-7; D gene: NA; CDR3 protein: CASSSYAGKEQYF; CDR3 DNA: TGTGCCAGCAGCTCCTATGCAGGAAAGGAGCAGTACTTC
clone size: NA; V gene: TRBV19; J gene: TRBJ2-2; D gene: TRBD2; CDR3 protein: CASSSVFGRSTGELFF; CDR3 DNA: TGTGCCAGTAGTTCTGTTTTCGGGAGGAGCACCGGGGAGCTGTTTTTT
clone size: NA; V gene: TRBV5-4; J gene: TRBJ2-3; D gene: NA; CDR3 protein: CASSWGSSPDTQYF; CDR3 DNA: TGTGCCAGCAGCTGGGGATCCTCCCCAGATACGCAGTATTTT
clone size: NA; V gene: TRBV10-1; J gene: TRBJ2-7; D gene: TRBD1; CDR3 protein: CASSELGQDRGVDYEQYF; CDR3 DNA: TGCGCCAGCAGTGAGTTGGGGCAGGACAGGGGTGTTGACTACGAGCAGTACTTC
clone size: NA; V gene: TRBV7-8; J gene: TRBJ1-1; D gene: NA; CDR3 protein: CASSRIGSTEAFF; CDR3 DNA: TGTGCCAGCAGTCGTATAGGGTCCACTGAAGCTTTCTTT
clone size: NA; V gene: TRBV4-1; J gene: TRBJ2-1; D gene: NA; CDR3 protein: CASSQDLTFIPGFF; CDR3 DNA: TGCGCCAGCAGCCAAGATCTAACCTTCATACCGGGGTTCTTC
clone size: NA; V gene: TRBV6-6; J gene: TRBJ2-7; D gene: TRBD2; CDR3 protein: CASSYRTSGPAEQYF; CDR3 DNA: TGTGCCAGCAGTTACCGGACTAGCGGGCCCGCCGAGCAGTACTTC
clone size: few; V gene: TRBV4-1; J gene: TRBJ1-5; D gene: NA; CDR3 protein: CASSQEGEFGGQPQHF; CDR3 DNA: TGCGCCAGCAGCCAAGAGGGCGAATTCGGGGGTCAGCCCCAGCATTTT
clone size: NA; V gene: TRBV19; J gene: TRBJ1-5; D gene: NA; CDR3 protein: CASSRGPTYSNQPQHF; CDR3 DNA: TGTGCCAGTAGTAGGGGACCGACATATAGCAATCAGCCCCAGCATTTT
clone size: once; V gene: TRBV4-1; J gene: TRBJ1-5; D gene: NA; CDR3 protein: CASSTRDGSNQPQHF; CDR3 DNA: TGCGCCAGCAGCACCCGGGACGGTTCGAATCAGCCCCAGCATTTT
clone size: NA; V gene: TRBV18; J gene: TRBJ2-7; D gene: TRBD2; CDR3 protein: CASSRTSGSLDEQYF; CDR3 DNA: TGTGCCAGCTCACGAACTAGCGGGAGTCTGGACGAGCAGTACTTC
clone size: NA; V gene: TRBV4-2; J gene: TRBJ1-2; D gene: TRBD1; CDR3 protein: CASSQVEGGQGGYTF; CDR3 DNA: TGTGCCAGCAGCCAAGTAGAAGGGGGCCAGGGTGGCTACACCTTC
clone size: few; V gene: TRBV9; J gene: TRBJ1-3; D gene: NA; CDR3 protein: CASSANTGSGNTIYF; CDR3 DNA: TGTGCCAGCAGCGCCAATACAGGGTCAGGAAACACCATATATTTT
clone size: NA; V gene: TRBV9; J gene: TRBJ2-3; D gene: NA; CDR3 protein: CASSVMAGGGTDTQYF; CDR3 DNA: TGTGCCAGCAGCGTAATGGCAGGGGGGGGCACAGATACGCAGTATTTT
clone size: NA; V gene: TRBV4-3; J gene: TRBJ2-7; D gene: NA; CDR3 protein: CASSQVQGAAYEQYF; CDR3 DNA: TGCGCCAGCAGCCAAGTGCAGGGAGCGGCCTACGAGCAGTACTTC
clone size: NA; V gene: TRBV3-1/TRBV3-2; J gene: TRBJ2-7; D gene: NA; CDR3 protein: CASSNGRQGISYEQYF; CDR3 DNA: TGTGCCAGCAGCAATGGCCGGCAGGGCATCTCCTACGAGCAGTACTTC
clone size: NA; V gene: TRBV14; J gene: TRBJ2-7; D gene: TRBD2; CDR3 protein: CASSLVTSAVSREQYF; CDR3 DNA: TGTGCCAGCAGCCTGGTTACTAGCGCTGTCTCTCGCGAGCAGTACTTC
clone size: NA; V gene: TRBV10-3; J gene: TRBJ2-5; D gene: NA; CDR3 protein: CAISALTGIQETQYF; CDR3 DNA: TGTGCCATCAGTGCCCTTACGGGGATCCAAGAGACCCAGTACTTC
clone size: NA; V gene: TRBV2; J gene: TRBJ1-2; D gene: TRBD1; CDR3 protein: CASTADDIRGKGYTF; CDR3 DNA: TGTGCCAGCACCGCGGATGATATCAGGGGGAAAGGCTACACCTTC
clone size: NA; V gene: TRBV10-3; J gene: TRBJ1-5; D gene: TRBD1; CDR3 protein: CATDRGGNQPQHF; CDR3 DNA: TGTGCCACCGACAGGGGCGGCAATCAGCCCCAGCATTTT
clone size: NA; V gene: TRBV7-2; J gene: TRBJ1-1; D gene: NA; CDR3 protein: CASSLRVPDTEAFF; CDR3 DNA: TGTGCCAGCAGCTTACGGGTCCCTGACACTGAAGCTTTCTTT
clone size: NA; V gene: TRBV27; J gene: TRBJ1-1; D gene: NA; CDR3 protein: CASSLSRLNTEAFF; CDR3 DNA: TGTGCCAGCAGTTTGTCGCGGCTCAACACTGAAGCTTTCTTT
clone size: NA; V gene: TRBV7-3; J gene: TRBJ2-5; D gene: NA; CDR3 protein: CASSPVAGSETQYF; CDR3 DNA: TGTGCCAGCAGCCCCGTCGCCGGGAGTGAGACCCAGTACTTC
clone size: NA; V gene: TRBV2; J gene: TRBJ2-5; D gene: NA; CDR3 protein: CASSVSGETQYF; CDR3 DNA: TGTGCCAGCAGTGTTTCAGGGGAGACCCAGTACTTC
clone size: NA; V gene: TRBV6-1; J gene: TRBJ1-2; D gene: TRBD1; CDR3 protein: CASSEGDREDYGYTF; CDR3 DNA: TGTGCCAGCAGTGAAGGGGACAGGGAGGACTATGGCTACACCTTC
clone size: few; V gene: TRBV7-2; J gene: TRBJ1-4; D gene: TRBD1; CDR3 protein: CASSSGGGNEKLFF; CDR3 DNA: TGTGCCAGCAGCTCAGGGGGCGGGAATGAAAAACTGTTTTTT
clone size: NA; V gene: TRBV25-1; J gene: TRBJ1-6; D gene: NA; CDR3 protein: CASSGPGYGNSPLHF; CDR3 DNA: TGTGCCAGCAGTGGGCCTGGGTACGGGAATTCACCCCTCCACTTT
clone size: NA; V gene: TRBV28; J gene: TRBJ2-7; D gene: TRBD2; CDR3 protein: CASRSGSSGGPFSYEQYF; CDR3 DNA: TGTGCCAGCAGATCCGGGAGTAGCGGGGGACCCTTCTCCTACGAGCAGTACTTC
clone size: NA; V gene: TRBV29-1; J gene: TRBJ2-1; D gene: TRBD2; CDR3 protein: CSVDLTLAGGGEQFF; CDR3 DNA: TGCAGCGTTGATTTGACGCTAGCGGGAGGCGGTGAGCAGTTCTTC
clone size: many; V gene: TRBV7-2; J gene: TRBJ2-1; D gene: TRBD2; CDR3 protein: CASSLALSGRNNEQFF; CDR3 DNA: TGTGCCAGCAGCTTAGCGCTAAGCGGGAGAAACAATGAGCAGTTCTTC
clone size: NA; V gene: TRBV12-3/TRBV12-4; J gene: TRBJ2-7; D gene: TRBD1; CDR3 protein: CASSVGQVSEQYF; CDR3 DNA: TGTGCCAGCAGTGTCGGACAGGTGAGCGAGCAGTACTTC
clone size: NA; V gene: TRBV6-2/TRBV6-3; J gene: TRBJ2-1; D gene: NA; CDR3 protein: CASSSGIGSYNEQFF; CDR3 DNA: TGTGCCAGCAGCTCGGGAATTGGGTCCTACAATGAGCAGTTCTTC
clone size: NA; V gene: TRBV6-5; J gene: TRBJ1-5; D gene: NA; CDR3 protein: CASRADTLANQPQHF; CDR3 DNA: TGTGCCAGCAGGGCGGACACCCTTGCCAATCAGCCCCAGCATTTT
clone size: NA; V gene: TRBV4-2; J gene: TRBJ1-5; D gene: NA; CDR3 protein: CASSQGQGNQPQHF; CDR3 DNA: TGTGCCAGCAGCCAAGGACAGGGCAATCAGCCCCAGCATTTT
clone size: NA; V gene: TRBV6-5; J gene: TRBJ2-1; D gene: TRBD1; CDR3 protein: CASSPADRSREQFF; CDR3 DNA: TGTGCCAGCAGTCCTGCGGACAGGTCAAGGGAGCAGTTCTTC
clone size: NA; V gene: TRBV7-9; J gene: TRBJ2-2; D gene: NA; CDR3 protein: CASSPARDTGELFF; CDR3 DNA: TGTGCCAGCAGCCCCGCTAGGGACACCGGGGAGCTGTTTTTT
clone size: NA; V gene: TRBV6-2/TRBV6-3; J gene: TRBJ2-1; D gene: NA; CDR3 protein: CASSSQGNEQFF; CDR3 DNA: TGTGCCAGCAGTTCTCAGGGCAATGAGCAGTTCTTC